Each of the 5 T cell receptor beta chains below was sequenced from the same sample in a study of blood T cell repertoires in COVID-19. Libraries were prepared by immunoSEQ multiplex PCR; TCRdb keeps only in-frame clonotypes and omits some of them. The table lists 200,000 to 250,000 clones, 84% of them singletons. Sequenced material: peripheral blood. The receptor source for this set is a human donor in a cohort sampled during active COVID-19.

The V and J genes are TRBV4-1 and TRBJ2-2; TRBD2 agrees at 15 bases. The CDR3 runs 17 residues. Germline-derived CDR1 and CDR2 are MGHRA and YSYEKL. V was pared by 4 bases and J by 5 bases, with 5 bases of the junction left unmatched. For the CDR3, the DNA is TGCGCCAGCAGCCTCCGGACTAGCGGGAGGGATACCGGGGAGCTGTTTTTT. Its translation is CASSLRTSGRDTGELFF.

J is TRBJ1-6 and V is TRBV11-2; no clear D. Trimming pared 5 bases from V and 5 bases from J, leaving 10 bases between. Per the germline V gene, CDR1 is SGHAT and CDR2 is FQNNGV. This CDR3 region has 14 residues. In nucleotides, the CDR3 is TGTGCCAGCAGCCGCAGTGGGCATAATTCACCCCTCCACTTT. Translation gives CASSRSGHNSPLHF.

This clone was observed a few times. The chain carries TRBV21-1 and TRBJ2-2; TRBD2 was called by the table and not checked on the DNA. TRBV21-1 is annotated as a pseudogene. The CDR3 covers 13 residues. CDR3 amino acids: CARVAGGPGELFF. In DNA form, the CDR3 reads TGTGCCAGAGTAGCGGGAGGGCCCGGGGAGCTGTTTTTT.

The chain has TRBV27 and TRBJ2-7; possibly TRBD1 for D (6 bases). Germline values: CDR1 MNHEY, CDR2 SMNVEV (reference sequence). Trimming shortened V by 5 bases and J by 7 bases, and 21 bases separated the two germline ends. The CDR3 contains 15 residues. The chain's CDR3 is CASSAKWDISREQYF. DNA for the CDR3: TGTGCCAGCAGTGCTAAATGGGACATTTCTAGGGAGCAGTACTTC.

This clone is a singleton in its sample. V gene TRBV19 combines with J gene TRBJ2-7; TRBD2 aligns across 8 bases. The CDR3 totals 14 residues. Trimming at V came to 4 bases and at J to 3 bases, leaving 5 bases not matched to a gene. Germline V gives CDR1 LNHDA, CDR2 SQIVND (reference sequence). CDR3 region: CASSRASGYYEQYF. The CDR3 DNA sequence: TGTGCCAGTAGTAGGGCTAGCGGGTACTACGAGCAGTACTTC.